This T cell receptor (beta chain) was obtained from a study of T cells in localized non-small cell lung cancer. The study's findings and limits: Among the top 100 tumor clones, a median around 62 appeared in adjacent lung.

Germline CDR1 reads KGHSH; CDR2 reads LQKENI. Trimming took 2 bases from V and 4 from J, leaving 11 bases between them. The CDR3 extends over 14 amino acids. TCRdb keeps only in-frame clones here, not all; method: immunoSEQ multiplex PCR. This sample has about 59,000 clones, with 70% to 90% found just once. Concerning this clone: Its specificity is unknown.

This chain links TRBV18 with TRBJ2-5; D may be TRBD1 (6 bases). The receptor's source is a man aged 40-75 years with stage I squamous cell lung carcinoma. The sample consisted of peripheral blood, taken before any cancer treatment. The CDR3 reads CASSPSRGGETQYF. The CDR3 nucleotides read TGTGCCAGCTCACCATCCAGGGGTGGAGAGACCCAGTACTTC.